The clone carrying this T cell receptor beta chain is a singleton in its sample. What it recognizes is unknown. The CDR3 has 13 amino acids. V was pared by 6 bases and J by 4 bases, with 4 bases of the junction left unmatched. The record originates from a study of T cell responses to AZD1222 COVID-19 vaccine. Study-wide findings and caveats: After the peak T cell response, and only then, were repertoires sampled. Most donors were white British, females outnumbered males, and clonal diversity was possibly underestimated. Seropositive AZD1222 recipients at baseline numbered only five or six.

Only in-frame clones appear in the TCRdb table, and some are missing; sequencing was by immunoSEQ multiplex PCR. The sample consists of 95,000 to 150,000 clones, 88% of them appearing once. This clonotype was obtained from an adult in good health. This specimen consisted of peripheral blood, obtained on day 0 of AZD1222 vaccination. The chain recombines TRBV12-3 or TRBV12-4 with TRBJ2-7, with 9 bases identical to TRBD1. CDR3: CASRTGGSYEQYF. The CDR3 DNA follows: TGTGCCAGCAGGACAGGGGGATCTTACGAGCAGTACTTC.